This is a list of T cell receptor beta chains from one sample in a study of blood T cell repertoires in COVID-19. The protocol was immunoSEQ multiplex PCR, while the TCRdb copy is restricted to in-frame clones and leaves out a portion. The data hold approximately 28,000 clones, with just under 95% observed a single time. Sequencing was carried out using peripheral blood. Receptor source: a woman in her seventies with COVID-19, enrolled during active disease. The CDR3 runs from the conserved cysteine through the conserved F or W. Each record gives: D gene, V gene, CDR3 length, CDR3 protein. The D gene is left open where the match is weak.

.,TRBV7-2,13,CASSRPSSDEQYF
TRBD2,TRBV10-2,15,CASKLAGDFGETQYF
.,TRBV6-2/TRBV6-3,17,CASSYDLGARVTGELFF
.,TRBV19,13,CASSISHQGEQFF
.,TRBV30,17,CAWTTPVGRAGRHEQYF
.,TRBV5-1,14,CASSPTARAGELFF
TRBD1,TRBV15,14,CATSEDRGYNEQFF
TRBD1,TRBV18,16,CASSPITGGVNTEAFF
TRBD2,TRBV6-5,16,CASSSGLAGSKNIQYF
.,TRBV3-1/TRBV3-2,14,CASSQDAGNQPQHF
TRBD2,TRBV28,14,CASRYSGSIDEQYF
TRBD2,TRBV6-2/TRBV6-3,15,CASSSGTSGTARGIF
.,TRBV28,17,CASSDPSGIDSNQPQHF
TRBD1,TRBV10-3,16,CAISESIYRGRGEQYF
TRBD1,TRBV6-6,14,CASTWDRAVGEQYF
.,TRBV28,8,CAISGSFF
TRBD2,TRBV28,17,CASSFFGASGSLNEQFF
.,TRBV9,13,CASSPESTEKLFF
TRBD1,TRBV19,16,CASSNWTGPSGNTIYF
.,TRBV3-1/TRBV3-2,14,CASSQDLTTNEQFF
.,TRBV19,17,CASSIPPGALAYNEQFF
TRBD1,TRBV29-1,14,CSGRQGAMTETQYF
TRBD1,TRBV6-5,15,CASSYSDRGPGGYTF
.,TRBV2,14,CASTRFGYNSPLHF
.,TRBV7-9,13,CASSFEVNTEAFF
TRBD1,TRBV7-9,15,CASSFGTGGPTEAFF
TRBD1,TRBV5-4,16,CASSSGQGTYNSPLHF
TRBD2,TRBV27,18,CATNTRGQREASTDTQYF
.,TRBV6-5,14,CASSSGYDNQPQHF
TRBD1,TRBV3-1/TRBV3-2,13,CASRPGGPGGYTF
TRBD1,TRBV19,15,CASSFQDRAGQPQHF
TRBD2,TRBV27,15,CASSFWGGGTDTQYF
TRBD2,TRBV5-4,17,CASRHGTSGKNTGELFF
.,TRBV3-1/TRBV3-2,12,CASSLRWAPLHF
.,TRBV6-6,16,CASSSLASGSHTEAFF
.,TRBV19,14,CASSPDSVSSGYTF
TRBD2,TRBV5-1,13,CASSLSGEETQYF
.,TRBV28,13,CASTGHGVSGYTF
TRBD1,TRBV2,13,CASRGTGSYEQYF
TRBD2,TRBV5-1,13,CASRNELASEQFF
TRBD2,TRBV6-5,11,CASRTGGEQYF
.,TRBV7-9,15,CASSLAPTLQETQYF
.,TRBV2,14,CASTEARAIDEQYF
TRBD2,TRBV7-9,14,CASSSGLASNIQYF
TRBD1,TRBV4-3,15,CASSQDRGRVTEAFF